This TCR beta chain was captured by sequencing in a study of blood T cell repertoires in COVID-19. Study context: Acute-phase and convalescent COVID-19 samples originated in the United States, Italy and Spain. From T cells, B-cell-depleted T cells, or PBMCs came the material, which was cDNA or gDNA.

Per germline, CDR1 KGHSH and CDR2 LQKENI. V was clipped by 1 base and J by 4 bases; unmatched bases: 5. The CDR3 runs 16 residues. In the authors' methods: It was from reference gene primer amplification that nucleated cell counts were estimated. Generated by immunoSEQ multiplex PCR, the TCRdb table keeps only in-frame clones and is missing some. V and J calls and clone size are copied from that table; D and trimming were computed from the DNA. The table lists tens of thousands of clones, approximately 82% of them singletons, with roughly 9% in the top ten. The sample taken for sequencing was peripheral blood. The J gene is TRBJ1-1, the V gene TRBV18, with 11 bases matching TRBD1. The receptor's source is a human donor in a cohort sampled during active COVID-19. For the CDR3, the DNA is TGTGCCAGCTCACCACTCAGCGGGACAGGGGGCACTGAAGCTTTCTTT. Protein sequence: CASSPLSGTGGTEAFF.